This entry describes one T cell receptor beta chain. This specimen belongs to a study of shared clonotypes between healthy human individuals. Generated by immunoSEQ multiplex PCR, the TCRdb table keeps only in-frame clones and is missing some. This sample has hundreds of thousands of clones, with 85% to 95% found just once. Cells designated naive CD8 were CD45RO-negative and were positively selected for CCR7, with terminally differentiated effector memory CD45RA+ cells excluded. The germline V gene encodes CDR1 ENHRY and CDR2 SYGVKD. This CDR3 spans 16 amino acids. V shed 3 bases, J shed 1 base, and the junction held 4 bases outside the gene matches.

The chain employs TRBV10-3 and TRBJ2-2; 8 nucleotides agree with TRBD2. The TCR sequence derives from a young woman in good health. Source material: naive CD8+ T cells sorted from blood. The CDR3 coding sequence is TGTGCCATCAGTGATCCAGCGGGAGTGAACACCGGGGAGCTGTTTTTT. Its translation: CAISDPAGVNTGELFF.